The rows below give T cell receptor beta chains drawn from one sample of a study of somatic mutations in cytotoxic T cells in rheumatoid arthritis. Libraries were prepared by immunoSEQ multiplex PCR; TCRdb keeps only in-frame clonotypes and omits some of them. This sample yields around 15,000 clones, of which 70% to 80% are seen a single time; about 10% belongs to the top ten. The sample was CD8+ T cells sorted from blood. The receptors come from an adult with rheumatoid arthritis. Each CDR3 is given with its conserved first and last residue. A D gene is named only where the DNA matches it firmly. For some rows the clone size is stated as once, few or many, or as a class when expanded; others skip it.

V	J	D	size	CDR3	DNA
TRBV15	TRBJ1-5	.	.	CATSRTRKYSNQPQHF	TGTGCCACCAGCAGAACCAGAAAATATAGCAATCAGCCCCAGCATTTT
TRBV7-3	TRBJ2-5	TRBD2	.	CASSLAGGWQETQYF	TGTGCCAGCAGCTTAGCGGGAGGATGGCAAGAGACCCAGTACTTC
TRBV4-2	TRBJ1-2	.	.	CASSQEYSLNYGYTF	TGTGCCAGCAGCCAAGAATACTCCCTTAACTATGGCTACACCTTC
TRBV4-1	TRBJ1-6	.	.	CASSTGRLYNSPLHF	TGCGCCAGCTCGACGGGTCGGCTCTATAATTCACCCCTCCACTTT
TRBV5-6	TRBJ1-6	.	.	CASSFEASSYNSPLHF	TGTGCCAGCAGCTTTGAAGCGAGCTCCTATAATTCACCCCTCCACTTT
TRBV19	TRBJ2-2	.	.	CASSIPPDSANTGELFF	TGTGCCAGTAGTATCCCCCCCGACAGTGCGAACACCGGGGAGCTGTTTTTT
TRBV9	TRBJ2-3	TRBD2	.	CASSLAGDRVDFTQYF	TGTGCCAGCAGCCTAGCGGGAGATCGGGTGGATTTTACGCAGTATTTT
TRBV6-1	TRBJ1-5	.	once	CASRSSANSNQPQHF	TGTGCCAGCAGGAGCTCCGCTAATAGCAATCAGCCCCAGCATTTT
TRBV21-1	TRBJ2-1	.	.	CASSPAGQYNEQFF	TGTGCCAGCAGCCCAGCGGGGCAGTACAATGAGCAGTTCTTC
TRBV7-2	TRBJ1-3	.	.	CASSANTISGNTIYF	TGTGCCAGCAGCGCCAACACAATCTCTGGAAACACCATATATTTT
TRBV6-6	TRBJ1-2	.	.	CASSYPGPTFYGYTF	TGTGCCAGCAGTTATCCGGGTCCTACCTTTTATGGCTACACCTTC
TRBV6-5	TRBJ2-1	TRBD2	.	CASSPGTSGGTEQFF	TGTGCCAGCAGTCCCGGGACTAGCGGGGGGACTGAGCAGTTCTTC
TRBV5-4	TRBJ2-2	.	.	CASSLLGANTGELFF	TGTGCCAGCAGCTTGCTAGGCGCCAACACCGGGGAGCTGTTTTTT
TRBV6-1	TRBJ1-5	TRBD1	.	CASRDRGLNQPQHF	TGTGCCAGTCGGGACAGGGGGCTCAATCAGCCCCAGCATTTT
TRBV6-5	TRBJ2-1	.	.	CASSYSSAANEQFF	TGTGCCAGCAGTTACTCTTCGGCGGCCAATGAGCAGTTCTTC
TRBV6-4	TRBJ2-1	TRBD2	once	CASSTSGGRDEQFF	TGTGCCAGCTCTACTAGCGGGGGAAGGGATGAGCAGTTCTTC
TRBV5-4	TRBJ1-2	TRBD1	.	CASSPSGGGNYGYTF	TGTGCCAGCAGCCCTTCGGGAGGGGGCAACTATGGCTACACCTTC
TRBV28	TRBJ1-5	.	few	CASRLPDSVNQPQHF	TGTGCCAGCAGACTCCCGGACAGCGTTAATCAGCCCCAGCATTTT
TRBV7-9	TRBJ2-1	.	.	CASSFGLSEFF	TGTGCCAGCAGCTTCGGTCTTTCAGAGTTCTTC
TRBV6-1	TRBJ2-7	.	.	CASRSGVTYEQYF	TGTGCCAGCAGGAGTGGCGTAACCTACGAGCAGTACTTC
TRBV9	TRBJ2-1	.	.	CASSVELDLSSYNEQFF	TGTGCCAGCAGCGTAGAGTTGGATCTCAGCTCCTACAATGAGCAGTTCTTC
TRBV25-1	TRBJ1-1	.	.	CASSEAGAGTEAFF	TGTGCCAGCAGTGAGGCAGGGGCGGGCACTGAAGCTTTCTTT
TRBV5-6	TRBJ1-6	.	.	CASSLGRPDYNSPLHF	TGTGCCAGCAGCTTGGGCAGGCCGGACTATAATTCACCCCTCCACTTT
TRBV5-6	TRBJ1-5	TRBD1	once	CASSLAPTGGGNQPQHF	TGTGCCAGCAGCTTGGCCCCGACAGGGGGGGGCAATCAGCCCCAGCATTTT
TRBV6-5	TRBJ1-2	.	.	CASSYKGGVGYTF	TGTGCCAGCAGTTACAAGGGAGGGGTTGGCTACACCTTC
TRBV29-1	TRBJ2-1	TRBD1	.	CSVESRSGTGQYNEQFF	TGCAGCGTTGAGAGTCGATCCGGGACAGGGCAGTACAATGAGCAGTTCTTC
TRBV7-9	TRBJ2-7	.	.	CASSLGELNSYEQYF	TGTGCCAGCAGCTTAGGGGAGCTAAACTCCTACGAGCAGTACTTC
TRBV19	TRBJ1-2	.	.	CASSASEGGGYTF	TGTGCCAGTAGTGCCTCCGAGGGTGGTGGCTACACCTTC
TRBV6-5	TRBJ1-4	.	.	CASSYAYRNEKLFF	TGTGCCAGCAGTTACGCGTACAGAAATGAAAAACTGTTTTTT
TRBV6-5	TRBJ2-7	.	.	CASSMGPETNEQYF	TGTGCCAGCAGCATGGGCCCCGAGACTAACGAGCAGTACTTC
TRBV5-1	TRBJ2-1	.	.	CASSRDGLADEQFF	TGCGCCAGCAGCCGGGACGGATTAGCCGATGAGCAGTTCTTC
TRBV6-4	TRBJ2-3	TRBD1	.	CASSYGTDTDTQYF	TGTGCCAGCAGTTACGGGACAGACACAGATACGCAGTATTTT
TRBV14	TRBJ1-1	.	.	CASSPRFGAKTEAFF	TGTGCCAGCAGCCCTAGATTCGGGGCAAAAACTGAAGCTTTCTTT
TRBV27	TRBJ1-2	.	.	CASSFVGDGGYTF	TGTGCCAGCAGTTTCGTAGGGGATGGTGGCTACACCTTC
TRBV30	TRBJ1-3	.	.	CAWSDLQGEAGNTIYF	TGTGCCTGGAGTGACCTGCAGGGTGAAGCTGGAAACACCATATATTTT
TRBV5-1	TRBJ1-1	.	few	CASSLGAEAFF	TGCGCCAGCAGCTTGGGCGCTGAAGCTTTCTTT
TRBV6-4	TRBJ1-2	TRBD1	few	CASSDSGQGESHGYTF	TGTGCCAGCAGTGACTCGGGACAGGGGGAGAGTCATGGCTACACCTTC
TRBV6-5	TRBJ1-5	.	.	CASSYGANQPQHF	TGTGCCAGCAGTTATGGGGCCAATCAGCCCCAGCATTTT
TRBV6-5	TRBJ2-3	.	.	CASSYAGGRGGDTQYF	TGTGCCAGCAGTTACGCCGGGGGCAGGGGCGGGGATACGCAGTATTTT
TRBV29-1	TRBJ1-1	.	.	CSVSRGTEAFF	TGCAGCGTTTCAAGGGGCACTGAAGCTTTCTTT
TRBV11-1	TRBJ2-1	.	.	CASSFPGVYNEQFF	TGTGCCAGCAGCTTTCCGGGGGTATACAATGAGCAGTTCTTC
TRBV6-5	TRBJ1-4	.	.	CASSLGHTNEKLFF	TGTGCCAGCAGCCTTGGACATACTAATGAAAAACTGTTTTTT
TRBV6-1	TRBJ1-1	.	once	CASIWGWGNTEAFF	TGTGCCAGCATTTGGGGCTGGGGGAACACTGAAGCTTTCTTT
TRBV5-1	TRBJ1-3	TRBD1	.	CASSSKTGAGNTIYF	TGCGCCAGCAGCTCTAAAACAGGGGCCGGAAACACCATATATTTT
TRBV7-3	TRBJ2-3	.	.	CASSPTTQDTQYF	TGTGCCAGCAGTCCCACAACACAGGATACGCAGTATTTT
TRBV27	TRBJ2-2	.	.	CASTDPYTGELFF	TGTGCCAGCACCGACCCCTACACCGGGGAGCTGTTTTTT
TRBV4-1	TRBJ2-5	TRBD1	.	CASRETTGGGGETQYF	TGCGCCAGCAGGGAGACGACAGGGGGCGGGGGAGAGACCCAGTACTTC
TRBV19	TRBJ1-5	.	medium-sized	CASSISVNQPQHF	TGTGCCAGTAGTATATCGGTAAATCAGCCCCAGCATTTT
TRBV10-1	TRBJ2-7	TRBD2	.	CASAGLAGGEQYF	TGCGCCAGCGCGGGACTAGCGGGGGGCGAGCAGTACTTC
TRBV27	TRBJ2-1	.	.	CASSLTQGSGGFF	TGTGCCAGCAGTCTGACACAGGGATCAGGTGGGTTCTTC
TRBV4-2	TRBJ2-2	.	.	CASSRLPRGTGELFF	TGTGCCAGCAGCCGACTACCTCGAGGGACCGGGGAGCTGTTTTTT
TRBV4-1	TRBJ2-2	.	few	CASSQRLGTGELFF	TGCGCCAGCAGCCAGCGCCTAGGGACCGGGGAGCTGTTTTTT
TRBV6-4	TRBJ2-1	TRBD2	.	CASSAGLAGDNEQFF	TGTGCCAGCAGTGCAGGGCTAGCGGGGGACAATGAGCAGTTCTTC
TRBV5-1	TRBJ1-6	.	few	CASSPDGASSYNSPLHF	TGCGCCAGCAGCCCGGACGGAGCAAGCTCCTATAATTCACCCCTCCACTTT
TRBV14	TRBJ2-2	.	.	CASSQSGLNTGELFF	TGTGCCAGCAGCCAATCCGGGCTGAACACCGGGGAGCTGTTTTTT